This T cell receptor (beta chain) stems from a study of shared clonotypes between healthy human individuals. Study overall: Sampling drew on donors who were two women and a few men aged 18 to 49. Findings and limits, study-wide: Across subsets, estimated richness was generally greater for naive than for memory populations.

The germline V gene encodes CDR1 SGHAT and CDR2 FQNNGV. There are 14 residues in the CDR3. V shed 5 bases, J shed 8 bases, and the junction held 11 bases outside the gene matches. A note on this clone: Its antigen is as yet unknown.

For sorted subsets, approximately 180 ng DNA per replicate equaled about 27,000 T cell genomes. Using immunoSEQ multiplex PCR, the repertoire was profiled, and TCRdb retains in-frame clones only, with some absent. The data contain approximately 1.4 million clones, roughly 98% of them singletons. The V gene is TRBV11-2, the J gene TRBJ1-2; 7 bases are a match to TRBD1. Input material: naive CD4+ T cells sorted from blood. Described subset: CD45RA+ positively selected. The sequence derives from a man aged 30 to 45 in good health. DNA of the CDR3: TGTGCCAGCAGCCTTTGGCAGGGGGGTCGGGGCTACACCTTC. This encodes CASSLWQGGRGYTF.